The 14 T cell receptor beta chains reported below all come from one sample, sequenced in a study of OX40 agonist ivuxolimab in advanced cancers. Repertoires were generated with immunoSEQ multiplex PCR, while TCRdb's copy carries only in-frame clones and drops some. The sample lists about 79,000 clones; 80% to 95% were seen once. Source: CD4+ or CD8+ T cells sorted from blood, taken in a trial of the OX40 agonist ivuxolimab. The receptors were sampled from an adult with an advanced solid tumor such as melanoma, head and neck, liver or kidney cancer.

V and J are TRBV7-9 and TRBJ1-5; 7 bases agree with TRBD1. Per the germline V gene, CDR1 is SEHNR and CDR2 is FQNEAQ (reference sequence). V lost 5 bases to trimming and J lost 1 base; unmatched junction nucleotides: 8. The CDR3 extends over 16 amino acids. CDR3 residues: CASSPSATGSNQPQHF. CDR3 DNA sequence: TGTGCCAGCAGCCCGAGTGCGACAGGGAGCAATCAGCCCCAGCATTTT.

V and J are TRBV5-4 and TRBJ2-3; D gene uncertain. This CDR3 comprises 16 residues. Per germline, CDR1 SGHNT and CDR2 YYREEE (reference sequence). Trimming shortened V by 0 bases and J by 6 bases, and 17 bases separated the two germline ends. Here the CDR3 DNA reads TGTGCCAGCAGCTTGGGGTGGCCCCGTGGGATGGATACGCAGTATTTT. It codes for CASSLGWPRGMDTQYF.

This chain connects TRBV4-2 to TRBJ1-6; D unclear. V was trimmed by 0 bases and J by 10 bases, leaving 19 bases between them. The germline gives CDR1 LGHNA, CDR2 YNFKEQ. This CDR3 has 17 amino acids. The CDR3 bases are TGTGCCAGCAGCCAAGAAAACCCCATCTTAGGGTACTCACCCCTCCACTTT. Protein sequence: CASSQENPILGYSPLHF.

The chain joins TRBV11-2 to TRBJ1-4, with no clear D. The length of the CDR3 is 13 residues. V lost 4 bases to trimming and J lost 14 bases, with 17 bases between them. From germline, CDR1 is SGHAT and CDR2 FQNNGV. The CDR3 DNA follows: TGTGCCAGCAGCTCTATGAGGAGGAGGAGGCTGTTTTTT. It yields the protein CASSSMRRRRLFF.

The chain recombines TRBV2 with TRBJ2-7; the match to TRBD2 covers 10 bases. CDR1 is SNHLY, CDR2 FYNNEI, per germline. With 10 bases clipped from V and 2 bases from J, the junction kept 5 bases outside the gene matches. The length of the CDR3 is 13 residues. CDR3 DNA: TGTGCCACCCTAGCGGGAGTGGCCTACGAGCAGTACTTC. Protein sequence: CATLAGVAYEQYF.

This chain joins TRBV6-5 and TRBJ2-7, with D possibly being TRBD1 (6 bases). Germline V gives CDR1 MNHEY, CDR2 SVGAGI. This CDR3 has 13 residues. Trimming took off 7 bases at V and 2 bases at J, with 12 bases between the two ends. CDR3 protein: CASTPGHPYEQYF. In DNA form, the CDR3 reads TGTGCCAGCACCCCGGGACACCCCTACGAGCAGTACTTC.

J is TRBJ2-2 and V is TRBV11-2; TRBD1 agrees at 7 bases. The length of the CDR3 is 14 residues. Germline V gives CDR1 SGHAT, CDR2 FQNNGV. With V trimmed by 9 bases and J by 2 bases, 6 bases remained unmatched. The CDR3 DNA follows: TGTGCCAGTACGGGACAGATAAACACCGGGGAGCTGTTTTTT. The encoded protein is CASTGQINTGELFF. The complete variable domain, with remaining parts taken from reference TRBV11-2 and TRBJ2-2, reads EAGVAQSPRYKIIEKRQSVAFWCNPISGHATLYWYQQILGQGPKLLIQFQNNGVVDDSQLPKDRFSAERLKGVDSTLKIQPAKLEDSAVYLCASTGQINTGELFFGEGSRLTVL.

The V call is TRBV28, the J call TRBJ2-1; 7 positions match TRBD2. The CDR3 has 14 amino acids. Germline-derived CDR1 and CDR2 are MDHEN and SYDVKM. The junction had 14 bases not matched to a gene; V was cut back by 8 bases and J by 10 bases. CDR3 DNA: TGTGCCAGCGTCCCTCCGGGGAGGGTAAACGAGCAGTTCTTC. Amino acids: CASVPPGRVNEQFF.

The chain couples TRBV5-1 to TRBJ1-2; D possibly corresponds to TRBD1 (5 bases). Germline V lookup: CDR1 SGHRS, CDR2 YFSETQ. Trimming cost V 1 base and J 4 bases, with 8 bases left between them. The CDR3 loop spans 13 amino acids. This CDR3 reads CASSLRGSYGYTF. The CDR3 DNA follows: TGCGCCAGCAGCTTGCGGGGGAGCTATGGCTACACCTTC.

The chain combines TRBV28 with TRBJ2-7; perhaps TRBD2 as D (5 bases). The germline CDR1 and CDR2 sequences are MDHEN and SYDVKM. V was pared by 2 bases and J by 0 bases, with 11 bases between. This CDR3 contains 15 residues. The CDR3 reads CASSLLEATSYEQYF. The CDR3 DNA reads TGTGCCAGCAGTTTACTGGAGGCCACCTCCTACGAGCAGTACTTC.

This chain joins TRBV18 and TRBJ2-5; 9 nucleotides agree with TRBD1. The CDR3 sequence is 15 residues long. The trim removed 2 bases at V and 5 bases at J, leaving 6 bases unmatched. Germline V gene data show CDR1 as KGHSH and CDR2 as LQKENI. For the CDR3, the DNA is TGTGCCAGCTCACCAGGACAGGGGAGATCCGAGACCCAGTACTTC. This encodes CASSPGQGRSETQYF.

The J gene is TRBJ2-2, the V gene TRBV19; D uncertain. V dropped 10 bases and J dropped 4 bases, with 16 bases sitting between them. CDR1 and CDR2 from the germline V gene are LNHDA and SQIVND (reference sequence). CDR3 length equals 14 residues. The CDR3: CATMGRTITGELFF. The DNA for the CDR3 is TGTGCCACGATGGGCAGAACTATCACCGGGGAGCTGTTTTTT.

CDR3 amino acids: CASTKRGGRVDHSLRDEQFF. CDR3 DNA: TGTGCCAGCACCAAGAGGGGGGGAAGAGTCGACCACTCCCTCCGTGATGAGCAGTTCTTC. The chain carries TRBV13 and TRBJ2-1, with a possible D match to TRBD2 (7 bases). This CDR3 is 20 amino acids long. The V and J ends lost 7 bases and 8 bases respectively, with 36 bases between them. Germline CDR1 and CDR2: PRHDT and FYEKMQ (reference sequence).

This chain uses TRBV7-9 with TRBJ2-7, with 9 bases that match TRBD1. V was clipped by 5 bases and J by 7 bases; unmatched bases: 6. The CDR3 runs 13 residues. In germline, CDR1 is SEHNR, CDR2 FQNEAQ (reference sequence). CDR3 residues: CASSSWDREEQYF. DNA for the CDR3: TGTGCCAGCAGCAGCTGGGACAGGGAGGAGCAGTACTTC.